This TCR beta chain was sequenced during a study of blood T cell repertoires in COVID-19. The assay was immunoSEQ multiplex PCR, and TCRdb's table has in-frame clones only and misses some. The sample lists about 180,000 clones; less than 90% were seen once. With 5 bases clipped from V and 2 bases from J, the junction kept 6 bases outside the gene matches. In germline, CDR1 is KGHSH, CDR2 LQKENI. The CDR3 covers 15 residues. The source is a woman aged 70-85 years with COVID-19, enrolled during active disease. The sample consisted of peripheral blood. The chain combines TRBV18 with TRBJ2-7; TRBD1 aligns across 10 bases. The CDR3 spells CASSEGQGLTYEQYF. In nucleotides, the CDR3 is TGTGCCAGCTCAGAGGGACAGGGGCTAACCTACGAGCAGTACTTC.